This TCR beta chain derives from a study of spatial heterogeneity in lung cancer. Study at large: Compared with alpha-chain sequences, beta-chain sequences were consistently detected in greater numbers.

Individual TCR cDNA molecules each bore their own unique molecular identifier. TCRdb processed the 5' RACE reads anew with MiXCR; each CDR3 protein has one entry. The sample records some 40,000 distinct CDR3 sequences, roughly 3% being singletons. Sample time point: sample taken at primary tumor resection. The donors comprised approximately 75 untreated early-stage non-small cell lung cancer patients. Unsorted whole RNA from tumor, nontumor lung or frozen PBMC underwent sequencing. The V gene end was trimmed by 6 bases and the J gene end by 1 base; junction bases not matched to a gene: 11. Germline V gives CDR1 SQVTM, CDR2 ANQGSEA. The CDR3 contains 15 residues.

The chain carries TRBV29-1 and TRBJ2-7; TRBD1 matches at 8 bases. Sequencing used normal lung tissue next to the tumor, obtained at surgery. This TCR came from a male donor with early-stage non-small cell lung cancer. CDR3 loop: CSVVGGQGASYEQYF. For the CDR3, the DNA is TGCAGCGTGGTTGGAGGACAGGGTGCTTCCTACGAGCAGTACTTC.